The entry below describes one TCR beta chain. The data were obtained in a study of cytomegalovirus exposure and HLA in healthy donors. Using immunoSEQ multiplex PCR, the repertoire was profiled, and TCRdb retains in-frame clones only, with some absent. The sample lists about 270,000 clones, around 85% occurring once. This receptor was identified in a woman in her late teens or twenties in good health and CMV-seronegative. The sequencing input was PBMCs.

The CDR3 DNA reads TGTGCTAGTGGTCTACGGGACACCCTCCCAGGGGCCAACGTCCTGACTTTC. Protein: CASGLRDTLPGANVLTF. This chain connects TRBV12-5 to TRBJ2-6; maybe TRBD1 (6 bases). The CDR3 consists of 17 residues. The ends were cut back, 5 bases at V and 4 bases at J, with 18 bases in the middle. Germline lookup yields CDR1 LGHNT and CDR2 FRNRAP.